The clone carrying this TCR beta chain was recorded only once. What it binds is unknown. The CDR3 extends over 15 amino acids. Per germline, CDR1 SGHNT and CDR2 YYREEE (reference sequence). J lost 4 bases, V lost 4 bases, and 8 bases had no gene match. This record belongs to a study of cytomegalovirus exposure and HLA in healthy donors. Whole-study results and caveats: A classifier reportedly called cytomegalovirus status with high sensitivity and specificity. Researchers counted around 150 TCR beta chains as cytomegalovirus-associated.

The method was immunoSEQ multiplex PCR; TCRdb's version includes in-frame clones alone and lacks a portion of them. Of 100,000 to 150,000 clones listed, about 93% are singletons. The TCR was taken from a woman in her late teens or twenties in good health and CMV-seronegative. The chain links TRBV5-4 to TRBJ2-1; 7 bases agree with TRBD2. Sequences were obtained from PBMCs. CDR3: CASSVGTKEYNEQFF. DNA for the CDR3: TGTGCCAGCAGCGTAGGGACTAAGGAATACAATGAGCAGTTCTTC.